This T cell receptor (beta chain) was profiled in a study of spatial heterogeneity in lung cancer. In this sample, this clonotype turned up a few times. Antigen: not known. One entry per CDR3 protein, called by TCRdb with MiXCR from the 5' RACE reads. The table has 20,000 to 30,000 distinct CDR3 sequences, under 9% seen once; the top ten hold around 7.3%. Study results and caveats: The study found that expanded intratumoral alpha and beta TCR counts tracked tumor mutation counts. Tumor T-cell coverage was an estimated 7% or so for alpha and approximately 13% for beta chains. Ubiquitous and regional nonsynonymous mutations were tracked by counts of ubiquitous and regional expanded TCRs, respectively.

Noted time point: sample taken at primary tumor resection. The donor group consisted of roughly 70 patients who had untreated, early-stage non-small cell lung cancer. From tumor, nontumor lung or frozen PBMC, whole RNA was taken unsorted for sequencing. The receptor's source is a male donor with early-stage non-small cell lung cancer. The source material was lung tumor tissue, sampled at surgery.

Here the CDR3 reads CASSEGTGENYEQYF. The DNA for the CDR3 is TGTGCCAGCAGCGAGGGGACAGGGGAAAACTACGAGCAGTACTTC. The chain recombines TRBV9 with TRBJ2-7, with TRBD1 matching over 10 bases. The CDR3 extends over 15 amino acids. Trimming cost V 3 bases and J 3 bases; bases outside gene matches: 6. CDR1 and CDR2 from the germline V gene are SGDLS and YYNGEE.